What follows are 30 T cell receptor beta chains derived from one specimen sequenced in a study of cytomegalovirus exposure and HLA in healthy donors. The PCR had 60 Vbeta and 13 Jbeta primers. TCRdb keeps only in-frame clones here, not all; method: immunoSEQ multiplex PCR. The sample consists of hundreds of thousands of clones, just over 70% of them appearing once. Sequenced material: PBMCs. The receptor source for this set is a female donor in good health and CMV-seronegative.

V is TRBV13 and J is TRBJ2-5; 12 bases agree with TRBD1. This CDR3 has 17 residues. From germline, CDR1 is PRHDT and CDR2 FYEKMQ (reference sequence). V lost 5 bases to trimming and J lost 2 bases; unmatched junction nucleotides: 9. The CDR3: CASSPRDRGLAQETQYF. CDR3 DNA sequence: TGTGCCAGCAGCCCCCGGGACAGGGGGCTTGCGCAAGAGACCCAGTACTTC.

The V call is TRBV9, the J call TRBJ2-3; D call uncertain. The CDR3 consists of 13 residues. Trimming left V 7 bases short and J 2 bases short, with 11 bases between. Germline V lookup: CDR1 SGDLS, CDR2 YYNGEE. The CDR3, as DNA: TGTGCCAGCGCCCCGCCGGTCACAGATACGCAGTATTTT. It translates to CASAPPVTDTQYF.

The CDR3, as DNA: TGTGCCAGCAGCCATTACAGGGAACCTTCTGGCGGCTACACCTTC. This sequence encodes CASSHYREPSGGYTF. The rearrangement joins TRBV28 to TRBJ1-2; a possible D gene is TRBD1 (6 bases). CDR3 length: 15 amino acids. CDR1 is MDHEN and CDR2 is SYDVKM in the germline V gene. V gave up 6 bases and J gave up 8 bases, with 22 bases separating them.

This clone came up a few times. The chain carries TRBV2 and TRBJ2-7; 10 bases are a match to TRBD2. Germline V lookup: CDR1 SNHLY, CDR2 FYNNEI. The trim removed 8 bases at V and 0 bases at J, leaving 10 bases unmatched. This CDR3 is 16 amino acids long. CDR3 sequence (DNA): TGTGCCAGCCTTTCTTATAGCGGGAGGTCCTCCTACGAGCAGTACTTC. As protein: CASLSYSGRSSYEQYF.

This rearrangement joins TRBV4-1 to TRBJ1-1, with D possibly being TRBD1 (5 bases). The CDR3 extends over 15 amino acids. V was cut by 1 base and J by 5 bases, with 14 bases left in between. The germline V gene has CDR1 MGHRA and CDR2 YSYEKL. The CDR3, as DNA: TGCGCCAGCAGCCAAGTGCCCCAGGGAAGGACTGAAGCTTTCTTT. It specifies CASSQVPQGRTEAFF.

This chain joins TRBV9 and TRBJ1-1; TRBD1 aligns across 7 bases. This CDR3 is 14 amino acids long. CDR1 and CDR2 (germline): SGDLS, YYNGEE. The trim removed 3 bases at V and 1 base at J, leaving 3 bases unmatched. The CDR3 DNA is TGTGCCAGCAGCGCCGGACAGGCGAACACTGAAGCTTTCTTT. Translated, it gives CASSAGQANTEAFF.

In nucleotides, the CDR3 is TGCGCCAGCGCTCGGACTGGGACAGGGGGCGGCTACACCTTC. Translation: CASARTGTGGGYTF. The chain uses TRBV4-1 and TRBJ1-2, with 12 positions matching TRBD1. Germline loops: CDR1 MGHRA, CDR2 YSYEKL. This CDR3 region has 14 residues. V shed 8 bases and J 8 bases; nucleotides not matched to a gene: 9.

This chain links TRBV5-6 with TRBJ2-3; perhaps TRBD2 as D (5 bases). CDR3 length: 14 residues. Germline assignment: CDR1 SGHDT and CDR2 YYEEEE. Trimming removed 0 bases at V and 0 bases at J, with 5 bases between. The CDR3 here is CASSLGGSTDTQYF. In nucleotides, the CDR3 is TGTGCCAGCAGCTTGGGCGGGAGCACAGATACGCAGTATTTT.

This clone was detected only a few times. J is TRBJ1-1 and V is TRBV6-6; D is ambiguous. Germline V gene sequence: CDR1 MNHNY, CDR2 SVGAGI (reference sequence). CDR3 length equals 12 residues. V was shortened by 5 bases and J by 1 base, with 5 bases between the two germline ends. The DNA for the CDR3 is TGTGCCAGCAGTGTCGGGAACACTGAAGCTTTCTTT. Amino acids: CASSVGNTEAFF.

The CDR3 loop reads CASSPAGGRIQETQYF. CDR3 DNA sequence: TGTGCCAGCAGCCCCGCGGGGGGCAGGATCCAAGAGACCCAGTACTTC. The V call is TRBV2, the J call TRBJ2-5; TRBD2 aligns across 8 bases. V gave up 6 bases and J gave up 1 base; unmatched junction bases: 10. The CDR3 is made up of 16 amino acids. CDR1 and CDR2 from the germline V gene are SNHLY and FYNNEI. Combining the CDR3 with reference TRBV2 and TRBJ2-5 gives the whole variable domain EPEVTQTPSHQVTQMGQEVILRCVPISNHLYFYWYRQILGQKVEFLVSFYNNEISEKSEIFDDQFSVERPDGSNFTLKIRSTKLEDSAMYFCASSPAGGRIQETQYFGPGTRLLVL.

The sample holds one count of this clone. Written as DNA, the CDR3 is TGTGCCAGCAGCTTAGACCGGGACAGGGGGCGCGTCGGGGAGCTGTTTTTT. This codes for CASSLDRDRGRVGELFF. The V and J genes are TRBV11-3 and TRBJ2-2; 12 bases match TRBD1. The germline gives CDR1 SGHNT, CDR2 YENEEA. The CDR3 consists of 17 residues. The trim removed 0 bases at V and 7 bases at J, leaving 6 bases unmatched.

The chain carries TRBV18 and TRBJ2-7, with D tentatively TRBD1 (6 bases). The CDR3 totals 13 residues. CDR1 and CDR2 (germline): KGHSH, LQKENI. V was cut by 6 bases and J by 3 bases, with 12 bases left in between. The CDR3 DNA reads as TGTGCCAGCTCCTTAGGACAGCTCTACGAGCAGTACTTC. Translating gives CASSLGQLYEQYF.

This clone was found a few times. V is TRBV5-4 and J is TRBJ2-7; the match to TRBD2 covers 9 bases. Germline assignment: CDR1 SGHNT and CDR2 YYREEE (reference sequence). CDR3 size: 13 residues. V trimming: 2 bases; J trimming: 5 bases; junction bases outside the gene matches: 2. This CDR3 is CASSLAGGHEQYF. As DNA, the CDR3 is TGTGCCAGCAGCTTAGCGGGAGGACACGAGCAGTACTTC.

This sequence joins TRBV19 and TRBJ2-1; the D is unclear. The V gene lost 1 base and the J gene lost 10 bases, with 20 bases spanning the gap. CDR1 and CDR2 (germline): LNHDA, SQIVND (reference sequence). The CDR3 runs to 16 residues. The CDR3 region has the DNA TGTGCCAGTAGTATAGGTCTCCCTTCTAGGAGAGACGAGCAGTTCTTC. Protein: CASSIGLPSRRDEQFF.

The chain carries TRBV13 and TRBJ2-5; maybe TRBD2 (6 bases). The CDR3 loop spans 18 amino acids. Trimming removed 4 bases from V and 6 bases from J, with 27 bases in between. Per germline, CDR1 PRHDT and CDR2 FYEKMQ (reference sequence). CDR3: CASSSGPTGTLSGKTQYF. CDR3 DNA sequence: TGTGCCAGCAGCTCCGGGCCAACCGGGACTTTAAGTGGAAAGACCCAGTACTTC.

This rearrangement joins TRBV6-5 to TRBJ1-2, with TRBD1 matching over 9 bases. The germline CDR1 and CDR2 sequences are MNHEY and SVGAGI. The length of the CDR3 is 13 residues. Trimming removed 6 bases from V and 8 bases from J; junction bases left unmatched: 7. The CDR3 DNA sequence: TGTGCCAGCAGACTACAGGGGGCGTTGGGCTACACCTTC. It encodes CASRLQGALGYTF.

This chain joins TRBV6-4 and TRBJ2-1; D is uncertain. This CDR3 region has 14 residues. The V gene lost 4 bases and the J gene lost 2 bases, with 9 bases spanning the gap. Germline lookup yields CDR1 MRHNA and CDR2 SNTAGT. Here the CDR3 DNA reads TGTGCCAGCAGTGTATCGTTCGCCTACAATGAGCAGTTCTTC. This sequence encodes CASSVSFAYNEQFF.

This sequence joins TRBV19 and TRBJ1-4; D is uncertain. Trimming removed 5 bases at V and 0 bases at J, with 13 bases between. The CDR3 loop spans 16 amino acids. Germline V gene data show CDR1 as LNHDA and CDR2 as SQIVND (reference sequence). Here the CDR3 DNA reads TGTGCCAGTAGTCGTACTTCCCTCCCAACTAATGAAAAACTGTTTTTT. It specifies CASSRTSLPTNEKLFF.

The V call is TRBV30, the J call TRBJ2-2; TRBD1 aligns across 8 bases. V trimming: 0 bases; J trimming: 5 bases; junction bases outside the gene matches: 14. Germline-derived CDR1 and CDR2 are GTSNPN and SVGIG (reference sequence). The CDR3 spans 18 residues. CDR3 DNA sequence: TGTGCCTGGAGTGTACTCAGGGGGCAGGGGAAAGGGACCGGGGAGCTGTTTTTT. As protein: CAWSVLRGQGKGTGELFF.

The V gene is TRBV27, the J gene TRBJ2-1, with a tentative D call TRBD2 (5 bases). Trimming left V 6 bases short and J 3 bases short, with 12 bases between. Germline V lookup: CDR1 MNHEY, CDR2 SMNVEV (reference sequence). The CDR3 is made up of 14 amino acids. CDR3 sequence reads: CASRRYRDYNEQFF. CDR3 nucleotides: TGTGCCAGCAGACGATATCGGGACTACAATGAGCAGTTCTTC.

The chain uses TRBV20-1 and TRBJ1-2, with D perhaps TRBD1 (6 bases). Germline loops: CDR1 DFQATT, CDR2 SNEGSKA (reference sequence). This CDR3 is 11 amino acids long. V was clipped by 5 bases and J by 7 bases, with 11 bases between them. CDR3 residues: CSAPGEGGYTF. CDR3 sequence (DNA): TGCAGTGCTCCAGGGGAGGGTGGCTACACCTTC.

V and J are TRBV27 and TRBJ1-5; tentatively, D is TRBD1 (5 bases). V was shortened by 0 bases and J by 4 bases, with 10 bases between the two germline ends. The CDR3 is 15 residues long. Germline CDR1 is MNHEY and CDR2 is SMNVEV (reference sequence). CDR3 amino acids: CASSLSGGKNQPQHF. Here the CDR3 DNA reads TGTGCCAGCAGTTTATCTGGGGGGAAGAATCAGCCCCAGCATTTT.

V is TRBV5-1 and J is TRBJ2-2; TRBD2 agrees at 7 bases. The trim removed 4 bases at V and 5 bases at J, leaving 11 bases unmatched. From germline, CDR1 is SGHRS and CDR2 YFSETQ. The CDR3 totals 16 residues. The CDR3 sequence: CASSPGTREVTGELFF. CDR3 in DNA: TGCGCCAGCAGCCCGGGGACTCGGGAGGTGACCGGGGAGCTGTTTTTT.

V usage is TRBV13 and J usage is TRBJ1-2; TRBD1 aligns across 7 bases. Germline values: CDR1 PRHDT, CDR2 FYEKMQ (reference sequence). CDR3 size: 14 residues. V dropped 3 bases and J dropped 4; count of bases not matched to a gene: 5. CDR3 sequence (DNA): TGTGCCAGCAGCTTGAAGGGACAGTTCTATGGCTACACCTTC. Its protein is CASSLKGQFYGYTF.

The rearrangement joins TRBV6-6 to TRBJ2-5, with 10 nucleotides matching TRBD2. The CDR3 contains 16 residues. Germline CDR1 MNHNY, CDR2 SVGAGI (reference sequence). The trim removed 5 bases at V and 2 bases at J, leaving 8 bases unmatched. The CDR3 is CASSTSWTSGQETQYF. The CDR3 DNA reads TGTGCCAGCAGTACGAGTTGGACTAGCGGACAAGAGACCCAGTACTTC.

In its sample, this clone was seen a few times. J is TRBJ2-1 and V is TRBV14; D is unclear. The V gene's germline CDR1 is SGHDN and CDR2 FVKESK. The CDR3 extends over 14 amino acids. The V gene lost 5 bases and the J gene lost 6 bases, with 14 bases spanning the gap. CDR3 coding DNA: TGTGCCAGCAGCTACCTCGCGCTTCCCAATGAGCAGTTCTTC. Protein product: CASSYLALPNEQFF.

The V and J genes are TRBV5-4 and TRBJ1-2; D is undetermined. Germline CDR1 reads SGHNT; CDR2 reads YYREEE (reference sequence). The CDR3 covers 16 residues. Trimming stripped 4 bases from V and 1 base from J, with 17 bases between. In DNA form, the CDR3 reads TGTGCCAGCAGCCCGAGCTACAGCTCAAATAACTATGGCTACACCTTC. Translation: CASSPSYSSNNYGYTF.

This clone appeared a single time. The chain has TRBV6-5 and TRBJ2-7, with a possible D match to TRBD1 (6 bases). The germline gives CDR1 MNHEY, CDR2 SVGAGI. This CDR3 has 13 residues. The V and J ends lost 6 bases and 1 base respectively, with 10 bases between them. CDR3 residues: CASRPDRSYEQYF. DNA for the CDR3: TGTGCCAGCAGACCAGACAGGTCCTACGAGCAGTACTTC.

The rearrangement joins TRBV27 to TRBJ2-5; 7 bases agree with TRBD2. V lost 8 bases to trimming and J lost 13 bases; unmatched junction nucleotides: 19. Germline lookup yields CDR1 MNHEY and CDR2 SMNVEV (reference sequence). This CDR3 region has 14 residues. CDR3 bases: TGTGCCAGCCGCCCTCGCCCTAGCGGAGCAGAGTGGTACTTC. It yields the protein CASRPRPSGAEWYF.

This chain links TRBV20-1 with TRBJ2-7; 7 bases fit TRBD1. This CDR3 comprises 11 residues. V trimming: 4 bases; J trimming: 5 bases; junction bases outside the gene matches: 2. Germline V lookup: CDR1 DFQATT, CDR2 SNEGSKA (reference sequence). CDR3 DNA: TGCAGTGCTACCACAGGGGACGAGCAGTACTTC. Encoded protein: CSATTGDEQYF.